This is a list of T cell receptor beta chains from one sample in a study of cytomegalovirus exposure and HLA in healthy donors. Generated by immunoSEQ multiplex PCR, the TCRdb table keeps only in-frame clones and is missing some. The profile shows fewer than 250,000 clones, roughly 91% of them singletons. The sequenced sample consisted of PBMCs. Receptor source: a woman younger than 35 in good health and CMV-seropositive. Both conserved end residues are part of each CDR3. A D gene is named only where the DNA matches it firmly. For some rows the clone size is stated as once, few or many, or as a class when expanded; others skip it.

clone_size	v_call	j_call	d_call	cdr3_nt	cdr3_aa
.	TRBV30	TRBJ2-2	TRBD1	TGTGCCTGGAGTACTGGGGGGACAGGGGCCGGGGAGCTGTTTTTT	CAWSTGGTGAGELFF
.	TRBV5-1	TRBJ2-5	TRBD1	TGCGCCAGCAGCTTGGAAGGACAGGGTGAGACCCAGTACTTC	CASSLEGQGETQYF
.	TRBV6-1	TRBJ1-1	.	TGTGCCAGCAGTGAAAAGGGGGTAAGGGGATGGAACACTGAAGCTTTCTTT	CASSEKGVRGWNTEAFF
.	TRBV5-1	TRBJ1-5	.	TGCGCCAGCAGCTTGAATTTCGCGGGGGCGGAGGGGCCCCAGCATTTT	CASSLNFAGAEGPQHF
.	TRBV27	TRBJ2-3	TRBD2	TGTGCCAGCAGTTTATCGACTAGCGGGAGCACAGATACGCAGTATTTT	CASSLSTSGSTDTQYF
few	TRBV18	TRBJ1-1	.	TGTGCCAGCTCACCAAGGCAGGGTACCGCTGAAGCTTTCTTT	CASSPRQGTAEAFF
.	TRBV7-3	TRBJ1-1	.	TGTGCCAGCAGCTTAAGCCCAGGGTCGGTCACTGAAGCTTTCTTT	CASSLSPGSVTEAFF
.	TRBV10-1	TRBJ1-1	.	TGCGCCAGCAGTGATGGCAAATACACTGAAGCTTTCTTT	CASSDGKYTEAFF
.	TRBV6-5	TRBJ2-2	.	TGTGCCAGCTCTAGGGGGGGCACCGGGGAGCTGTTTTTT	CASSRGGTGELFF
once	TRBV6-5	TRBJ1-5	TRBD1	TGTGCCAGCAGTTACGGACAGGGAGCGCGGCAGCCCCAGCATTTT	CASSYGQGARQPQHF
.	TRBV30	TRBJ1-1	TRBD1	TGTGCCTGGAGCAGGGACAGGAACACTGAAGCTTTCTTT	CAWSRDRNTEAFF
.	TRBV6-1	TRBJ2-7	.	TGTGCCAGCAAAGGGGCGCGCGAGCAGTACTTC	CASKGAREQYF
.	TRBV27	TRBJ2-2	.	TGTGCCAGCAGTCCCCAGGTTTACCTACTCGCGAACACCGGGGAGCTGTTTTTT	CASSPQVYLLANTGELFF
.	TRBV4-2	TRBJ2-2	.	TGTGCCAGCAGCCAGTCAGAGGGCACCGGGGAGCTGTTTTTT	CASSQSEGTGELFF
.	TRBV28	TRBJ1-1	.	TGTGCCAGCGTCGGGGGGGTAGCTGAAGCTTTCTTT	CASVGGVAEAFF
.	TRBV28	TRBJ2-1	.	TGTGCCAGCCTTAGCCAACGGGAGTCGTCCTACAATGAGCAGTTCTTC	CASLSQRESSYNEQFF
.	TRBV10-3	TRBJ1-1	TRBD1	TGTGCCGCCAAGTCAGGGGGCACTGAAGCTTTCTTT	CAAKSGGTEAFF
.	TRBV27	TRBJ1-2	.	TGTGCCAGCAGTTTACGAATCGGGGGAAACTATGGCTACACCTTC	CASSLRIGGNYGYTF
.	TRBV7-9	TRBJ2-5	TRBD1	TGTGCCAGCAGCTTCTCAGGGGGAGAGACCCAGTACTTC	CASSFSGGETQYF
.	TRBV2	TRBJ2-7	.	TGTGCCAGCAGTTGGACAGAGAGCTCCTACGAGCAGTACTTC	CASSWTESSYEQYF
.	TRBV6-1	TRBJ2-1	TRBD2	TGTGCCAGCAGGACGCGCGGGGAGGGCTTCAATGAGCAGTTCTTC	CASRTRGEGFNEQFF
once	TRBV6-1	TRBJ2-7	.	TGTGCCAGCAGTGGAGGAGCGACTTCCTACGAGCAGTACTTC	CASSGGATSYEQYF
.	TRBV5-1	TRBJ2-7	TRBD2	TGCGCCAGCAGCTTGGGGCGGGAGGCGGACGAGCAGTACTTC	CASSLGREADEQYF
.	TRBV5-1	TRBJ2-1	TRBD1	TGCGCCAGCAGCTTGGACAGGGGACGAGGCTCCTACAATGAGCAGTTCTTC	CASSLDRGRGSYNEQFF
.	TRBV28	TRBJ1-2	.	TGTGCCAGCAGTCCTGGAGCTCCTCCTAACTATGGCTACACCTTC	CASSPGAPPNYGYTF
.	TRBV2	TRBJ2-7	TRBD1	TGTGCCAGCACCGCGGGACAGGGCCTCTACGAGCAGTACTTC	CASTAGQGLYEQYF
.	TRBV10-3	TRBJ1-1	TRBD1	TGTGCCATCAGAGGACAGGGGGACTACACTGAAGCTTTCTTT	CAIRGQGDYTEAFF
.	TRBV9	TRBJ1-1	.	TGTGCCAGCAGCGTAGACGGTGGCGGAATTACTGAAGCTTTCTTT	CASSVDGGGITEAFF
.	TRBV14	TRBJ1-1	.	TGTGCCAGCAGCCAAGATTGGGGCTCCATGAACACTGAAGCTTTCTTT	CASSQDWGSMNTEAFF
.	TRBV2	TRBJ1-1	.	TGTGCCAGCAGTGAACTACAGGTCATGAACACTGAAGCTTTCTTT	CASSELQVMNTEAFF
.	TRBV5-1	TRBJ2-5	.	TGCGCCAGCAGCTCCCCCTCAACCCGGGACAAAGAGACCCAGTACTTC	CASSSPSTRDKETQYF
.	TRBV27	TRBJ1-1	.	TGTGCCAGCAGTTTCCCCGGGACTCAAGCTTTCTTT	CASSFPGTQAFF
.	TRBV5-4	TRBJ1-4	TRBD1	TGTGCCAGCAGCTTGGGCGGACAGGGTGCTAATGAAAAACTGTTTTTT	CASSLGGQGANEKLFF
.	TRBV7-9	TRBJ2-5	TRBD2	TGTGCCAGCAGCTCTCGGACTAGCGGCGGAGGGACCCAGTACTTC	CASSSRTSGGGTQYF
few	TRBV4-1	TRBJ1-2	TRBD1	TGCGCCAGCAGCCAAGAAGGGACAGGGGGCTGGGGCTACACCTTC	CASSQEGTGGWGYTF
few	TRBV6-5	TRBJ2-2	.	TGTGCCAGCAGTTATGGCGGATCTACCGGGGAGCTGTTTTTT	CASSYGGSTGELFF
.	TRBV6-5	TRBJ1-4	TRBD1	TGTGCCAGCACTTCGTTAGGGGGCGCGATCGAAAAACTGTTTTTT	CASTSLGGAIEKLFF
.	TRBV28	TRBJ1-1	.	TGTGCCAGCAGTTCCAGACAGGAGAACACTGAAGCTTTCTTT	CASSSRQENTEAFF
.	TRBV19	TRBJ2-2	.	TGTGCCAGTAGTGGTAGTACCACCGGGGAGCTGTTTTTT	CASSGSTTGELFF